This T cell receptor beta chain was captured by sequencing in a study of blood T cell repertoires in COVID-19. TCRdb's table, derived via immunoSEQ multiplex PCR, lists solely in-frame clones and lacks some. The sample shows roughly 250,000 clones, roughly 90% of them seen only once. V lost 1 base, J lost 5 bases, and 7 bases lay in between. The CDR3 covers 13 residues. Germline CDR1 reads SGHNT; CDR2 reads YENEEA. A single count supports this clone. Across about two dozen US areas, participants ranged in age from roughly 18 to 95 years. This clonotype was obtained from a woman in her twenties or thirties with acute COVID-19. The sample consisted of PBMCs or T cells enriched from blood (not recorded which). The chain recombines TRBV11-3 with TRBJ2-3; D perhaps matches TRBD1 (5 bases). The CDR3 region is CASSLGQGDTQYF. CDR3 bases: TGTGCCAGCAGCTTAGGCCAGGGAGATACGCAGTATTTT.